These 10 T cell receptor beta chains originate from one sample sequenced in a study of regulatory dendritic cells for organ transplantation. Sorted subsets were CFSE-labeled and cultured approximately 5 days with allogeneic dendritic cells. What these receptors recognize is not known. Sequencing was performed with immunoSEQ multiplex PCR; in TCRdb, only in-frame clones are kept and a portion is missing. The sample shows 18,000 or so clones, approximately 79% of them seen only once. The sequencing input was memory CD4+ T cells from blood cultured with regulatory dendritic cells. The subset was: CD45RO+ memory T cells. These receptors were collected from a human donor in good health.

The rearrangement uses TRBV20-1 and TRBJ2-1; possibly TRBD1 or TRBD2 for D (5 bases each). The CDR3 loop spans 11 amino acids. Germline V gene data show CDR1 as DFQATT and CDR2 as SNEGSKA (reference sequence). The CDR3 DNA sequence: TGCAGCCCCTGGGGGAGCGGTGAGCAGTTCTTC. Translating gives CSPWGSGEQFF.

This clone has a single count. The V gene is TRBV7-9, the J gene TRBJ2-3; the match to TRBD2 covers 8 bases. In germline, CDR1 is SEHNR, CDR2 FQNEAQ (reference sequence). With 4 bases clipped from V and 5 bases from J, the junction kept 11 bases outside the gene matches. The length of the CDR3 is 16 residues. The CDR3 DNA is TGTGCCAGCAGCTATGAAGAGGGGCTAGCGGGAGATACGCAGTATTTT. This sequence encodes CASSYEEGLAGDTQYF.

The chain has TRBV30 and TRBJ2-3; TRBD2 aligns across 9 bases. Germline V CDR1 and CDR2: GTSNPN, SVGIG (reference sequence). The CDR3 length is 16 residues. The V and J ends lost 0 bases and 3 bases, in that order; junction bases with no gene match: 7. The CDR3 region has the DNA TGTGCCTGGAGTGTATTCAGCGGGGGGTCAACAGATACGCAGTATTTT. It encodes CAWSVFSGGSTDTQYF.

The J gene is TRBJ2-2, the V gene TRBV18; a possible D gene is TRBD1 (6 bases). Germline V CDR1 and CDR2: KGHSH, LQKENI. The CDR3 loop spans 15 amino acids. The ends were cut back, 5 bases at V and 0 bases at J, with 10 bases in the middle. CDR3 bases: TGTGCCAGCTCAAGGGACACCGCGAACACCGGGGAGCTGTTTTTT. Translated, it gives CASSRDTANTGELFF. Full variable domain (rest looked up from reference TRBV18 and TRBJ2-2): NAGVMQNPRHLVRRRGQEARLRCSPMKGHSHVYWYRQLPEEGLKFMVYLQKENIIDESGMPKERFSAEFPKEGPSILRIQQVVRGDSAAYFCASSRDTANTGELFFGEGSRLTVL.

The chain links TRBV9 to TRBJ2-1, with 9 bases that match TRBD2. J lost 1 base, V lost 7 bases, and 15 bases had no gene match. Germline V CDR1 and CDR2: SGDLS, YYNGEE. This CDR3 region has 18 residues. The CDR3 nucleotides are TGTGCCAGCTCCCGGTCCGGCGGGAGGGCTGAATCCTACAATGAGCAGTTCTTC. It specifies CASSRSGGRAESYNEQFF.

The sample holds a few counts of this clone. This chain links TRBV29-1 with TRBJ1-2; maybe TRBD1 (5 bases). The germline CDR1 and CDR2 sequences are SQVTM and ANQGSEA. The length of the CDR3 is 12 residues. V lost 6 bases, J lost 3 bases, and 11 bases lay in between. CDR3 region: CSVDGGYYGYTF. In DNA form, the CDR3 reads TGCAGCGTGGACGGGGGATACTATGGCTACACCTTC.

The CDR3 loop is CASSPVNLQSGNEQFF. The CDR3 DNA follows: TGTGCCAGCTCACCAGTAAATCTTCAGTCCGGGAATGAGCAGTTCTTC. The chain carries TRBV18 and TRBJ2-1; D gene unclear. V was cut by 2 bases and J by 7 bases, with 18 bases left in between. This CDR3 is built from 16 residues. Per germline, CDR1 KGHSH and CDR2 LQKENI.

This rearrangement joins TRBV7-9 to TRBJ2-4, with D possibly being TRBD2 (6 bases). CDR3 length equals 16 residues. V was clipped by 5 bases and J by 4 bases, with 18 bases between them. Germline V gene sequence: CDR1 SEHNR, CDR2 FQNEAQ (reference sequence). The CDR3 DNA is TGTGCCAGCAGCCCGTTCGGGGGAGAGGGGAAAAACATTCAGTACTTC. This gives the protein CASSPFGGEGKNIQYF. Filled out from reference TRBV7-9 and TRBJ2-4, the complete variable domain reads DTGVSQNPRHKITKRGQNVTFRCDPISEHNRLYWYRQTLGQGPEFLTYFQNEAQLEKSRLLSDRFSAERPKGSFSTLEIQRTEQGDSAMYLCASSPFGGEGKNIQYFGAGTRLSVL.

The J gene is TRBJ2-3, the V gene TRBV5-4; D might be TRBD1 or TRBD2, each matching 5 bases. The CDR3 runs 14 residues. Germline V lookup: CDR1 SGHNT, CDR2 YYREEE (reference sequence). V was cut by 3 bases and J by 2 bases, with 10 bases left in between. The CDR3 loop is CASSSGTYTDTQYF. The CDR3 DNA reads TGTGCCAGCAGCTCCGGGACCTACACAGATACGCAGTATTTT.

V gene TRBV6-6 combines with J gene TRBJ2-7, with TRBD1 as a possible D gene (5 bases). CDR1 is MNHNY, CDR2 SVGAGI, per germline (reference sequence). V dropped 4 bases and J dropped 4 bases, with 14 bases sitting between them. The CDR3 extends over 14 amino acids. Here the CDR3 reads CASSSQLYRYEQYF. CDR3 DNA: TGTGCCAGCAGTTCCCAACTCTACAGGTACGAGCAGTACTTC.